This T cell receptor (beta chain) was observed in a study of T-cell reconstitution after alpha-beta-depleted transplantation in children. A TCRbeta library incorporating unique molecular identifiers was prepared. TCRdb re-called the PCR reads with MiXCR, one entry per CDR3 protein. The table has about 200,000 distinct CDR3 sequences, roughly 7.1% seen once; the top ten hold approximately 6%. The study, taken as a whole, reports: After transplant, high TCRbeta diversity at day 60 in some patients arose from surviving recipient T cells and thymic progenitors. Several hundred graft clones that had expanded were reportedly the source of alpha-beta T cells about two months after transplant. Newly produced T cells mostly accounted for T-cell counts and diversity one year post-transplant.

Germline V lookup: CDR1 LGHNA, CDR2 YNFKEQ. There are 13 residues in the CDR3. The V gene lost 2 bases and the J gene lost 7 bases, with 9 bases spanning the gap. This clonotype was seen repeatedly, ten times or more. What it binds is unknown. The chain links TRBV4-2 to TRBJ2-1; D is unresolved. The sequencing here drew on PBMCs, taken before TCRalphabeta/CD19-depleted stem cell transplant. The sequence was collected from a boy aged 2 to 10 with acute lymphoblastic leukemia, due to receive a stem cell transplant. This CDR3 reads CASSQTQGNEQFF. In nucleotides, the CDR3 is TGTGCCAGCAGCCAAACCCAAGGAAATGAGCAGTTCTTC.